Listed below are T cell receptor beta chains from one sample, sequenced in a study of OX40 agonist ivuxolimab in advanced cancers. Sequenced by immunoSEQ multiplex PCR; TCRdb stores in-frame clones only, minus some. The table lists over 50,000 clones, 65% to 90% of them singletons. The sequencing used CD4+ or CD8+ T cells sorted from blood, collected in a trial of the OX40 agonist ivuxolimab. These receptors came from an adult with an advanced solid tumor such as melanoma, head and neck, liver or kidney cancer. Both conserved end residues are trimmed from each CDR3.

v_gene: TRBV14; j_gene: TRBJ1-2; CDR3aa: ASSFARGDGYT
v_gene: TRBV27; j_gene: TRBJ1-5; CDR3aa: ASSQQGLSNQPQH
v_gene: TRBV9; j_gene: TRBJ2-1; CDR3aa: ASSVVRGKSYNEQF
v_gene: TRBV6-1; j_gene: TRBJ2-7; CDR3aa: ASSDPGPYEQY
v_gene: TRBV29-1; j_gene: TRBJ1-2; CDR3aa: STEPGYT
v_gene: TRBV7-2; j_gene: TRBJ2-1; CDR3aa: ASSKTGGPTNEQF
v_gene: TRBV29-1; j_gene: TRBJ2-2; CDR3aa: SAAGPGMNTGELF
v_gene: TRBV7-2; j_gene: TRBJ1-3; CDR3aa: ASSLAGPGVPGNTIY
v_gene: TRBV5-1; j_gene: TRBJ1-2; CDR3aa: ASSLGQGDYGYT
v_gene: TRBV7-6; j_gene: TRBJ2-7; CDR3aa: ASSSVLTEQY
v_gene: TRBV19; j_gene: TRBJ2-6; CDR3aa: ASSTGSGANVLT
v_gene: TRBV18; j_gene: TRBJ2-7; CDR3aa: ASSPRTGSSYEQY
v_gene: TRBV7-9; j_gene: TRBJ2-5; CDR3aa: ASSPGLTQETQY
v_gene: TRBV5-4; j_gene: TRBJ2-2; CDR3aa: ASSGLDPTGELF
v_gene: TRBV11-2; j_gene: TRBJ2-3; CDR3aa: ASSLGSGGADTQY
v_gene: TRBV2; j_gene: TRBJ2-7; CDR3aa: ASSEVVQGVQY
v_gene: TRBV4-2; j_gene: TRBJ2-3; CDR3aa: ASSQATRGDTQY
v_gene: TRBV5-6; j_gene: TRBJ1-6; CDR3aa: ASSFTGGLSSYNSPLH
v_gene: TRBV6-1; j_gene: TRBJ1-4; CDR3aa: ASRRDNEKLF
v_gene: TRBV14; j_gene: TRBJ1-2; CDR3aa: ASSQGQSYGYT
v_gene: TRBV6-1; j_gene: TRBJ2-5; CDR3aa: ASSEGVIAGGRETQY
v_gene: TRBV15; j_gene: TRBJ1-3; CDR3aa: ATSRSQGPGNTIY
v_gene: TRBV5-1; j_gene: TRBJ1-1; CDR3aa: ASSVRQLNTEAF
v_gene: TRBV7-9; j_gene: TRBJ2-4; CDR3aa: ASSYMGGADIQY
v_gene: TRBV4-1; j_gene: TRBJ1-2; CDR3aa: ASSQVGQSFYGYT
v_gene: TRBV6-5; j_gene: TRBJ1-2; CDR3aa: ASSYQGRDGYT
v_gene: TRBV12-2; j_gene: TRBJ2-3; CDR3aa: AYQRVARTDTQY
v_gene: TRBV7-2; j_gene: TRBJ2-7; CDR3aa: ASSLGGPKRLAALYEQY
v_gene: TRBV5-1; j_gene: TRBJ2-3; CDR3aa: ASSDRVSDTQY
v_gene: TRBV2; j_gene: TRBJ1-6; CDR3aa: ASSDEDSPLH
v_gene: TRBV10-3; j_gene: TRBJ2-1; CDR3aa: AISRDRAYNEQF
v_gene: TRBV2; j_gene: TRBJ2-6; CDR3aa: ASSETFSGANVLT
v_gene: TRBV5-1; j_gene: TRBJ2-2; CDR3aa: ASSLVLVAGDYTGELF
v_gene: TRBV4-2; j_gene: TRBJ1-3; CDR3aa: ASSQGTPRLSGNTIY
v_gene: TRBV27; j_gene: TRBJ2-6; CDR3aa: ASTRYSGANVLT
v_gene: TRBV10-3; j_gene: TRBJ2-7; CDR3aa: AIGRGGLYEQY
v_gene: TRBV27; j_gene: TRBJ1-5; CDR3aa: ASSLNRGRQPQH
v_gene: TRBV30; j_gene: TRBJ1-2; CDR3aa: ASGWGKGGYT
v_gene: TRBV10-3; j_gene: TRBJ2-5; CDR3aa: AITSGVGETQY
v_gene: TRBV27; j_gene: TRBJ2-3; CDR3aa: ASSHTGEDTQY
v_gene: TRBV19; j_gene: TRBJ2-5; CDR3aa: ASSIGTGTGPPGTQY